This paragraph covers one T cell receptor (beta chain) sequence. What it recognizes is unknown. This sample stems from a study of CD8 T cells in Susac syndrome. On the study more broadly: Sequencing included Susac syndrome patients, six of them with active disease and roughly eight in remission.

Broader study findings: CD4+ repertoires of Susac syndrome patients lacked detectable clonal expansion.

The V and J ends lost 2 bases and 5 bases, in that order; junction bases with no gene match: 5. CDR1 is DFQATT and CDR2 is SNEGSKA in the germline V gene (reference sequence). The CDR3 has 13 amino acids. Reverse transcription of about 0.5 to 1 ug RNA used random hexamers. With immunoSEQ multiplex PCR, TCR beta CDR3 was amplified across 54 Vbeta and 13 Jbeta. TCRdb called the immunoSEQ multiplex PCR reads again in MiXCR, with one record for every CDR3 protein. This sample has under 150,000 distinct CDR3 sequences, with approximately 96% found just once. The source is a human donor with Susac syndrome. Sample: CD4+ T cells from PBMCs. The chain carries TRBV20-1 and TRBJ2-5; TRBD1 matches at 7 bases. The CDR3 spells CSARKTGMETQYF. The CDR3 DNA reads as TGCAGTGCTAGAAAGACAGGGATGGAGACCCAGTACTTC.